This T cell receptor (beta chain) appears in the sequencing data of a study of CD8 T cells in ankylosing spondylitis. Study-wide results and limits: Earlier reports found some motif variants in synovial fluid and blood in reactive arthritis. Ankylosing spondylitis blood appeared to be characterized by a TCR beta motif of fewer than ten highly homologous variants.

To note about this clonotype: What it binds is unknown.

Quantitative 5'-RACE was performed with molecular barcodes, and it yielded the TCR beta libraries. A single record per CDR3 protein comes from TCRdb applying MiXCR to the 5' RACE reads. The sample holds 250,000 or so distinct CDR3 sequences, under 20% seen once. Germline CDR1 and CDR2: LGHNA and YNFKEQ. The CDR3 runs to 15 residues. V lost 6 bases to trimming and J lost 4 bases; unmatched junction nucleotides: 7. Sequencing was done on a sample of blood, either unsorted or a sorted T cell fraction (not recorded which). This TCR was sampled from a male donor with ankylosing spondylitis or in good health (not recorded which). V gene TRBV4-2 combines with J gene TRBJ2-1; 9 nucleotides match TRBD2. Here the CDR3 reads CASRTSLAGYNEQFF. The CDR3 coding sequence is TGTGCCAGCAGGACCTCGCTAGCGGGGTACAATGAGCAGTTCTTC.